Each of the 9 T cell receptor beta chains below was sequenced from the same sample in a study of blood T cell repertoires in COVID-19. Profiled with immunoSEQ multiplex PCR; TCRdb holds only in-frame clones, not every one. The sample contains approximately 270,000 clones, approximately 83% of which appear only once. The sample comprised peripheral blood. The receptors stem from an older woman with acute or convalescent COVID-19.

V and J are TRBV5-1 and TRBJ1-5, with 8 bases identical to TRBD1. The CDR3 length is 20 residues. CDR1 is SGHRS and CDR2 is YFSETQ in the germline V gene. Trimming at V came to 2 bases and at J to 0 bases, leaving 16 bases not matched to a gene. The CDR3 region has the DNA TGCGCCAGCAGCTTAAGTTTGAGACAGGGGACCCCACTTAGCAATCAGCCCCAGCATTTT. Protein: CASSLSLRQGTPLSNQPQHF.

The chain links TRBV6-5 to TRBJ1-2; D is perhaps TRBD1 (6 bases). Germline lookup yields CDR1 MNHEY and CDR2 SVGAGI. This CDR3 spans 15 amino acids. The ends were cut back, 9 bases at V and 5 bases at J, with 22 bases in the middle. The CDR3 nucleotides are TGTGCCAGTCTCCCCCGACGAGGGGGGGTGTATGGCTACACCTTC. This sequence encodes CASLPRRGGVYGYTF.

This sequence joins TRBV4-2 and TRBJ1-6, with D unclear. The CDR3 sequence is 19 residues long. Germline V CDR1 and CDR2: LGHNA, YNFKEQ. V shed 2 bases and J shed 0 bases, with 17 bases lying between them. The CDR3 DNA follows: TGTGCCAGCAGCCAAAAAGACGGAGGGTCGAGCTCCTATAATTCACCCCTCCACTTT. Translating it yields CASSQKDGGSSSYNSPLHF.

This clone occurred once. This chain connects TRBV15 to TRBJ1-3; D is unresolved. This CDR3 contains 16 residues. V dropped 0 bases and J dropped 0 bases, with 9 bases sitting between them. Germline V lookup: CDR1 LNHNV, CDR2 YYDKDF (reference sequence). The CDR3 bases are TGTGCCACCAGCAGAGATGAGGCTAACTCTGGAAACACCATATATTTT. It encodes CATSRDEANSGNTIYF.

The V and J genes are TRBV18 and TRBJ1-5; D gene ambiguous. Germline V gene sequence: CDR1 KGHSH, CDR2 LQKENI. This CDR3 contains 13 residues. V lost 5 bases and J 5 bases, leaving 10 bases between the germline ends. The CDR3 DNA reads TGTGCCAGCTCAAGGTCCCAGGATCAGCCCCAGCATTTT. Protein sequence: CASSRSQDQPQHF.

The CDR3 bases are TGTGCCAGCAGCGCCCTAGGCGCCCAAGAGACCCAGTACTTC. Translated: CASSALGAQETQYF. This chain uses TRBV9 with TRBJ2-5; D uncertain. Germline CDR1 and CDR2: SGDLS and YYNGEE. V lost 3 bases and J 1 base, leaving 10 bases between the germline ends. CDR3 length: 14 amino acids.

V and J are TRBV3-1 (or the pseudogene TRBV3-2) and TRBJ2-7; 8 bases map to TRBD2. The J segment lost 6 bases and the V segment lost 1 base, leaving 8 bases of the junction unmatched. CDR3 length equals 15 residues. CDR1 LGHDT and CDR2 YNNKEL come from the germline V gene (reference sequence). The CDR3 bases are TGTGCCAGCAGCCAAGTTCGGGGGGGCGGCTCCGAGCAGTACTTC. It encodes CASSQVRGGGSEQYF.

The chain is built from TRBV6-1 and TRBJ2-5, with 9 nucleotides matching TRBD2. This CDR3 spans 14 amino acids. Germline CDR1 MNHNS, CDR2 SASEGT. The trim removed 5 bases at V and 5 bases at J, leaving 6 bases unmatched. CDR3 region: CASSSGGPEETQYF. For the CDR3, the DNA is TGTGCCAGCAGTAGCGGGGGGCCGGAGGAGACCCAGTACTTC.

This clone showed up just a few times. Distinct nucleotide sequences in the sample also encode this CDR3. The V and J genes are TRBV3-1 (or the pseudogene TRBV3-2) and TRBJ1-2; D is unresolved. The V end lost 1 base, the J end lost 3 bases, and 6 bases lay between the germline ends. Germline V gene lookup returns CDR1 LGHDT and CDR2 YNNKEL (reference sequence). The length of the CDR3 is 13 residues. CDR3 in amino acids: CASSQGRYYGYTF. Written as DNA, the CDR3 is TGTGCCAGCAGCCAAGGGAGGTACTATGGCTACACCTTC.